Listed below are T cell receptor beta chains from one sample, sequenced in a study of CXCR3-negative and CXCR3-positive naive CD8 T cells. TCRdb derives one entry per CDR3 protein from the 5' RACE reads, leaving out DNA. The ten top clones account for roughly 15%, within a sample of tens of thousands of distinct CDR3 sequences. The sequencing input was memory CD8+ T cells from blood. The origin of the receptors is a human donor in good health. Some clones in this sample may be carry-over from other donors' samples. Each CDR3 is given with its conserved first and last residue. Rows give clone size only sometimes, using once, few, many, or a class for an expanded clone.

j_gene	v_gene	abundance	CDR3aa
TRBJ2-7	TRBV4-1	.	CASSLSPGDEQYF
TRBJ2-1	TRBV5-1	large	CASNRGYNNEQFF
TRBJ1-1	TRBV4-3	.	CASSQDRRGYTEAFF
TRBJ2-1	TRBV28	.	CASSTGTTANEQFF
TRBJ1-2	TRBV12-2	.	CASRPRQGPSAHYGYTF
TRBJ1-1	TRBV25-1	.	CASSGYKGTNTEAFF
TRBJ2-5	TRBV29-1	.	CSDPSGPKENF
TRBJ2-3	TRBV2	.	CASSPRTSGSADTQYF
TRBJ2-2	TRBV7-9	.	CASSFSVRLVTGELFF
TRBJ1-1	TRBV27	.	CASSFPISEAFF
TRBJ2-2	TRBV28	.	CASSPYGDSSNGELFF
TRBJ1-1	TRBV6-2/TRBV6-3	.	CASSFRGDGEAFF
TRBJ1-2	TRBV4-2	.	CASSHAPREGGYTF
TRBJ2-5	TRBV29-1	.	CSVEFRNQETQYF
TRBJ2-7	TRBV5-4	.	CASSFGAGAYEQYF
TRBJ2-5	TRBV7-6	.	CASSPWTERETQYF
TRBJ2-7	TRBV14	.	CASSQGWGEQYF
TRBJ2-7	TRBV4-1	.	CASSQPELNYEQYF
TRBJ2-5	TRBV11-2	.	CASSRKDRQETQYF
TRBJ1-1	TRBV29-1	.	CSANRDPDAFF
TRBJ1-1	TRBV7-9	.	CASSPSRQGRNTEAFF
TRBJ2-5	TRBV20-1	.	CSAGPRTGPFGETQYF
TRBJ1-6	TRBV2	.	CASSMGQGITSPLHF
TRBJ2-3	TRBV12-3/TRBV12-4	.	CASFPGGPADTQYF
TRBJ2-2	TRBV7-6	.	CASSFGGELFF
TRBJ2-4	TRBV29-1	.	CSVEIVGDIQYF
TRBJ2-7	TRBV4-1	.	CASSQVRGSHTQYF
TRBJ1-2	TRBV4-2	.	CASSQVNRELYGYTF
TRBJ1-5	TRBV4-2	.	CASSQAERDVEPQHF
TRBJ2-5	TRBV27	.	CASSHEGETQYF
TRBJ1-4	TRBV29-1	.	CSVVQGMGVNEKLFF
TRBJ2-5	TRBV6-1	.	CASDEGLAGPNQETQYF
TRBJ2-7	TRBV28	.	CASSPGTGRHEQYF
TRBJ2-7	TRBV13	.	CASSPNAGTGDSYEQYF
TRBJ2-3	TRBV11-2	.	CASWGATDTQYF
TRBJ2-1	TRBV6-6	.	CASSYSIPGNEQFF
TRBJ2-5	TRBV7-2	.	CASSLAPGLAAETQYF
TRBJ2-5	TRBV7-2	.	CASSLGRRAGNQETQYF